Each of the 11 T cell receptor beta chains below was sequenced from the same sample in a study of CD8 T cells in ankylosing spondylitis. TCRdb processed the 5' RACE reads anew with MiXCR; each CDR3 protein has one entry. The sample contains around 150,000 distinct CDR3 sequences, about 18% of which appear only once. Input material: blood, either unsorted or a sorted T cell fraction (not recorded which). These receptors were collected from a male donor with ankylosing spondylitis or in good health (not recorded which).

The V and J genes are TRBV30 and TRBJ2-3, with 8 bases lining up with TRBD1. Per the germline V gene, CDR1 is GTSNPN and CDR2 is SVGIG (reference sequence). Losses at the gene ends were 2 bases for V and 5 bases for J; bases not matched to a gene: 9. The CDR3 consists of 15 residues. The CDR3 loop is CAWSRRQGSGDTQYF. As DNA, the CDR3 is TGTGCCTGGAGTAGAAGACAGGGGAGTGGAGATACGCAGTATTTT.

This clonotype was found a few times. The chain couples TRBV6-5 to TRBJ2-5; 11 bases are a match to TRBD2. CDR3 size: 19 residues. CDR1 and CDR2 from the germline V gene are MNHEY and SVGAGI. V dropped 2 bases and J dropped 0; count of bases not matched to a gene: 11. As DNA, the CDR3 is TGTGCCAGCAGTTACGCTCGGGTGATAGCGGGAGGGTACCAAGAGACCCAGTACTTC. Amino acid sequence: CASSYARVIAGGYQETQYF.

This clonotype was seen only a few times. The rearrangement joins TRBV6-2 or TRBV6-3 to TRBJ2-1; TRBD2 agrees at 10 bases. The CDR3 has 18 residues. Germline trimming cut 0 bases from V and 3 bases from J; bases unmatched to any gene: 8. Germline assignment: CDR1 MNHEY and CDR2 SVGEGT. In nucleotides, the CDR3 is TGTGCCAGCAGTTACTCCCCTCCAGCGGGAGGGATCTACAATGAGCAGTTCTTC. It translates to CASSYSPPAGGIYNEQFF.

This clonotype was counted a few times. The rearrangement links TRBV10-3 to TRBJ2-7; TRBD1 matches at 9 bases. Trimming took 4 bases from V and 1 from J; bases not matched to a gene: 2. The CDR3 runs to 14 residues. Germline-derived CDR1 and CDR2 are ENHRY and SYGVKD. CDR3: CAISGGTGSYEQYF. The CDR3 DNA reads TGTGCCATCAGTGGGGGGACAGGGTCCTACGAGCAGTACTTC.

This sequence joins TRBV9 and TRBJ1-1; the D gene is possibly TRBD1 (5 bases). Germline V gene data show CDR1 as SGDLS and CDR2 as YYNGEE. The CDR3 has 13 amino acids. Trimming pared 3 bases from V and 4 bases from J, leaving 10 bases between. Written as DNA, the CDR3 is TGTGCCAGCAGCGGGCAGGGAACCACTGAAGCTTTCTTT. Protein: CASSGQGTTEAFF.

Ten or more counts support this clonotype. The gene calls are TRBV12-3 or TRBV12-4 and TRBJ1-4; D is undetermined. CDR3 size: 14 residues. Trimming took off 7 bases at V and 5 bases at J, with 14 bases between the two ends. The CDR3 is CASNSPALNEKLFF. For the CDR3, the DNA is TGTGCCAGCAATTCTCCGGCCTTAAATGAAAAACTGTTTTTT.

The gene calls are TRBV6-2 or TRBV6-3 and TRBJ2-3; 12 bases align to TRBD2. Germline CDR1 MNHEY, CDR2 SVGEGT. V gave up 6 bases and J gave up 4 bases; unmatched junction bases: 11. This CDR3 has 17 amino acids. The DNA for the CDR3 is TGTGCCAGCAGCATTTTCCGGACTAGCGGGACCCCAGATACGCAGTATTTT. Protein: CASSIFRTSGTPDTQYF.

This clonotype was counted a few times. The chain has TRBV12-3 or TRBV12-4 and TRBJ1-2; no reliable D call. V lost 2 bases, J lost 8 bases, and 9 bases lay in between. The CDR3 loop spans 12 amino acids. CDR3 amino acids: CASSLSEAGYTF. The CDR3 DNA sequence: TGTGCCAGCAGTTTATCGGAGGCGGGCTACACCTTC.

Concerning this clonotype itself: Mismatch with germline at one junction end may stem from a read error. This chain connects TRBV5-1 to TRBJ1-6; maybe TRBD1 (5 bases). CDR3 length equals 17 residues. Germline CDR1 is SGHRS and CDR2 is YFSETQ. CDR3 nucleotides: TGCGTCAGCAGCTTGGTATCGCAGGGATCGTATAATTCACCCCTCCACTTT. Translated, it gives CVSSLVSQGSYNSPLHF.

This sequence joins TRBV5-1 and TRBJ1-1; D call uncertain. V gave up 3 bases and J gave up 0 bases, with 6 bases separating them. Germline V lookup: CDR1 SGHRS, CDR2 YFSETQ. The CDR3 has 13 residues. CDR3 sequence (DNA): TGCGCCAGCAGCTCTCAAATGAACACTGAAGCTTTCTTT. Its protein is CASSSQMNTEAFF.

For the CDR3, the DNA is TGTGCCAGCAGCTTCTCCCGGGTTGGAGGGTTCCCTCAGCCCCAGCATTTT. Protein: CASSFSRVGGFPQPQHF. This chain joins TRBV7-9 and TRBJ1-5; D is unresolved. The CDR3 runs to 17 residues. Germline V gene lookup returns CDR1 SEHNR and CDR2 FQNEAQ (reference sequence). The V end was cut by 3 bases, the J end by 6 bases, with 21 bases between.